This TCR beta chain emerged from a study of blood T cell repertoires in COVID-19. At the level of the study: The origin of the acute and convalescent COVID-19 samples was the United States, Italy and Spain.

Data came from immunoSEQ multiplex PCR; TCRdb stores just in-frame clones and leaves some out. In the table there are about 87,000 clones, approximately 82% of which are singletons. The CDR3 runs to 15 residues. Germline V gene lookup returns CDR1 SGHVS and CDR2 FQNEAQ. V gave up 5 bases and J gave up 2 bases, with 15 bases separating them. In this sample, this clone turned up many times. Material for sequencing was peripheral blood. This sequence was found in an older woman with acute or convalescent COVID-19. The chain is built from TRBV7-8 and TRBJ1-2; weak D call: TRBD1 (5 bases). CDR3 bases: TGTGCCAGCAGCACAAGCGCAGGGTTAAACTATGGCTACACCTTC. Translation gives CASSTSAGLNYGYTF.